The rows below give T cell receptor beta chains drawn from one sample of a study of cytomegalovirus exposure and HLA in healthy donors. TCRdb keeps only in-frame clones here, not all; method: immunoSEQ multiplex PCR. Here the sample spans 140,000 to 150,000 clones, approximately 9% being singletons. The specimen was PBMCs. Receptor source: a male donor in good health and CMV-seronegative. Each CDR3 is given without its conserved first and last residue. The order of the fields is V gene, clone size, J gene, CDR3 protein. Size values are once, few and many counts, or a class for expanded clones, and some rows have none.

TRBV9,few,TRBJ1-1,ASGVLGLNTEAF
TRBV2,.,TRBJ1-1,ASSLGEGSSEAF
TRBV30,few,TRBJ1-1,AWRDGGASTEAF
TRBV5-4,.,TRBJ1-6,ASSQDRGNSPLH
TRBV6-1,.,TRBJ2-5,ASSRDRGETQY
TRBV5-1,.,TRBJ2-1,ASSLLSQGGNEQF
TRBV6-4,.,TRBJ1-1,ASSRQENTEAF
TRBV7-2,.,TRBJ2-1,ASSLAQGSYNEQF
TRBV7-2,.,TRBJ2-4,ASSFSGKNIQY
TRBV25-1,.,TRBJ2-1,ASSSPGQGDNEQF
TRBV28,few,TRBJ2-1,ASSITGVLNNEQF
TRBV4-1,.,TRBJ2-1,ASSLLNAGQSSYNEQF
TRBV4-1,.,TRBJ2-3,ASSQVGGVPDTQY
TRBV9,.,TRBJ2-3,ASSVVPSGALDTQY
TRBV28,few,TRBJ2-3,ASSPLAGVADTQY
TRBV19,.,TRBJ1-1,ASSFYHSGTVNTEAF
TRBV5-1,few,TRBJ1-1,ASSLAWTGEMTEAF
TRBV4-1,.,TRBJ2-7,ASSQAFRGGYEQY
TRBV9,few,TRBJ1-6,ASSAAGTVDSPLH
TRBV6-5,.,TRBJ1-5,ASSNTGGDDQPQH
TRBV29-1,.,TRBJ2-5,SVTGGLQETQY
TRBV27,.,TRBJ2-7,ASSETRGTSGPYEQY
TRBV6-5,few,TRBJ2-7,ASSWGSGLRYEQY
TRBV7-9,.,TRBJ1-1,ASSFDGGFEAF
TRBV16,few,TRBJ2-1,ASSLGLAEGEQF
TRBV27,.,TRBJ1-5,ASRVGEDTNQPQH
TRBV20-1,few,TRBJ2-7,SALELFEQY
TRBV28,.,TRBJ1-1,ASRPGQGLNTEAF
TRBV9,few,TRBJ1-5,ASSGTGNNQPQH
TRBV5-4,few,TRBJ1-2,ASSQGQGGWYGYT
TRBV5-6,few,TRBJ2-6,ASSLTGSGANVLT
TRBV7-2,few,TRBJ2-1,ASSRTGSSYNEQF
TRBV28,.,TRBJ1-6,ASSPPSGGSNNSPLH
TRBV28,.,TRBJ1-4,ASIRGEKLF
TRBV7-9,few,TRBJ2-5,ASRGVAETQY
TRBV11-2,few,TRBJ2-7,ASSSQGYEQY
TRBV28,.,TRBJ1-5,ASSLIQSNQPQH
TRBV19,once,TRBJ2-5,ASSIQGLQETQY
TRBV27,.,.,ASSSAGASYEQY
TRBV10-3,.,TRBJ1-1,ARAQGRDTEAF
TRBV19,.,TRBJ1-1,ASSIGQGGANTEAF
TRBV5-1,.,TRBJ2-1,ASPSRTHGPYNEQF
TRBV13,.,TRBJ2-7,ASSFRTATDEQY
TRBV7-8,.,TRBJ2-3,ASSSRLAGPTDTQY
TRBV5-1,many,TRBJ1-1,ASSLDTGIIGAF
TRBV5-1,few,TRBJ2-1,ASTLGGAINEQF
TRBV6-5,few,TRBJ2-4,ASSYATGPENIQY
TRBV18,few,TRBJ2-2,ASSPVWTANTGELF
TRBV5-1,.,TRBJ2-3,ASSFFLAGALSTDTQY
TRBV5-1,few,TRBJ2-7,ASTVLAGSQSYEQY
TRBV2,.,TRBJ2-7,ASRRTVSYEQY
TRBV25-1,.,TRBJ2-7,ASSLGVYEQY
TRBV28,.,TRBJ2-1,ASISAGYNEQF
TRBV6-5,.,TRBJ1-2,ASRQQGAGGYT